Each of the 25 T cell receptor beta chains below was sequenced from the same sample in a study of T cells after yellow fever vaccination. Via MiXCR, TCRdb re-called the 5' RACE reads, giving one row per CDR3 protein. This sample has 200,000 to 250,000 distinct CDR3 sequences; 3% to 4% occur once, and the top ten carry 2.5% to 3.5%. The sequenced sample was CD4+ T cells sorted from PBMCs, obtained 10 days after the yellow fever booster vaccination. These receptors were taken from a man aged 18 to 35 who received the YFV17D yellow fever vaccine.

This clonotype was detected many times. The rearrangement joins TRBV12-5 to TRBJ1-5, with 11 bases lining up with TRBD1. The CDR3 consists of 15 residues. Germline V gives CDR1 LGHNT, CDR2 FRNRAP. The V and J ends lost 4 bases and 6 bases, in that order; junction bases with no gene match: 5. CDR3 DNA sequence: TGTGCTAGTGGTTGGACAGGGGGCGGTGGTCAGCCCCAGCATTTT. As protein: CASGWTGGGGQPQHF.

This clonotype was counted only a few times. J is TRBJ1-2 and V is TRBV10-3; D not certain. This CDR3 is 17 amino acids long. The germline V gene encodes CDR1 ENHRY and CDR2 SYGVKD. V was clipped by 0 bases and J by 4 bases, with 18 bases between them. CDR3 amino acids: CAISESILRLGIYGYTF. In DNA, the CDR3 is TGTGCCATCAGTGAGTCGATACTCCGACTGGGCATCTATGGCTACACCTTC.

This clonotype was observed a handful of times. The chain links TRBV7-3 to TRBJ2-3; TRBD2 matches at 9 bases. This CDR3 region has 13 residues. The trim removed 10 bases at V and 4 bases at J, leaving 6 bases unmatched. From germline, CDR1 is SGHTA and CDR2 FQGTGA. This chain's CDR3 is CATAWTSADTQYF. The CDR3, as DNA: TGTGCCACGGCGTGGACTAGCGCAGATACGCAGTATTTT.

This clonotype was counted only a few times. The rearrangement uses TRBV20-1 and TRBJ2-5; D possibly corresponds to TRBD2 (6 bases). Germline CDR1 is DFQATT and CDR2 is SNEGSKA (reference sequence). V shed 3 bases and J shed 4 bases, with 9 bases lying between them. CDR3 size: 12 residues. The CDR3 DNA follows: TGCAGTGCTAGTCCGGGACTAGAGACCCAGTACTTC. Its protein is CSASPGLETQYF.

This clonotype has only a few counts. The chain employs TRBV25-1 and TRBJ1-5; D unclear. V lost 7 bases and J lost 0, with 10 bases in between. Germline V gene lookup returns CDR1 MGHDK and CDR2 SYGVNS. The CDR3 consists of 14 residues. CDR3 nucleotides: TGTGCCAGCACGGACGGAGATAGCAATCAGCCCCAGCATTTT. Translation gives CASTDGDSNQPQHF.

This chain uses TRBV28 with TRBJ2-7; D unresolved. The CDR3 has 13 amino acids. Germline values: CDR1 MDHEN, CDR2 SYDVKM. Trimming shortened V by 3 bases and J by 3 bases, and 9 bases separated the two germline ends. CDR3 DNA: TGTGCCAGCAGTTTGCAGCAGAACTACGAGCAGTACGTC. It specifies CASSLQQNYEQYV.

This clonotype has a count of ten or more. The chain combines TRBV24-1 with TRBJ2-3, with TRBD2 matching over 8 bases. After removal of 4 bases from V and 4 bases from J, the junction contained 3 bases not matched to a gene. Germline CDR1 KGHDR, CDR2 SFDVKD. This CDR3 region has 14 residues. The CDR3 coding sequence is TGTGCCACCAGTGACCAGACTAGCGCAGATACGCAGTATTTT. Its protein product is CATSDQTSADTQYF.

This clonotype has a handful of counts. V is TRBV6-5 and J is TRBJ1-1, with 7 bases lining up with TRBD1. This CDR3 region has 15 residues. Per the germline V gene, CDR1 is MNHEY and CDR2 is SVGAGI. After removal of 6 bases from V and 0 bases from J, the junction contained 7 bases not matched to a gene. The CDR3 reads CASSRQGGVNTEAFF. Here the CDR3 DNA reads TGTGCCAGCAGCCGACAGGGAGGGGTGAACACTGAAGCTTTCTTT.

This clonotype came up a few times. This sequence joins TRBV12-3 or TRBV12-4 and TRBJ2-4; TRBD2 is a possible D gene (5 bases). V lost 5 bases and J 7 bases, leaving 21 bases between the germline ends. This CDR3 is built from 16 residues. The CDR3 spells CASSQTRLGTRNIQYF. The DNA of the CDR3 is TGTGCCAGCAGTCAAACTAGACTGGGCACCCGGAACATTCAGTACTTC.

This clonotype was observed a handful of times. CDR3 amino acids: CASSSRALNTEAFF. For the CDR3, the DNA is TGTGCCAGCAGCTCCCGGGCCCTGAACACTGAAGCTTTCTTT. The chain combines TRBV3-1 with TRBJ1-1; D ambiguous. Germline CDR1 LGHDT, CDR2 YNNKEL (reference sequence). V dropped 5 bases and J dropped 0 bases, with 10 bases sitting between them. The CDR3 consists of 14 residues.

The gene calls are TRBV4-2 and TRBJ1-3, with D tentatively TRBD1 (6 bases). There are 15 residues in the CDR3. The ends were cut back, 0 bases at V and 4 bases at J, with 10 bases in the middle. Germline V CDR1 and CDR2: LGHNA, YNFKEQ. The CDR3 sequence is CASSQDFQGGNTIYF. As DNA, the CDR3 is TGTGCCAGCAGCCAAGATTTTCAGGGGGGAAACACCATATATTTT.

This chain uses TRBV19 with TRBJ2-7; perhaps TRBD1 as D (5 bases). The CDR3 sequence is 14 residues long. Per germline, CDR1 LNHDA and CDR2 SQIVND (reference sequence). V was pared by 5 bases and J by 2 bases, with 13 bases between. CDR3 sequence (DNA): TGTGCCAGTAGTCCCTCGACAGTAACCTACGAGCAGTACTTC. Translating it yields CASSPSTVTYEQYF.

This clonotype was detected ten times or more. V gene TRBV11-2 combines with J gene TRBJ2-3, with D possibly TRBD1 on 5 matching bases. The V end lost 1 base, the J end lost 2 bases, and 13 bases lay between the germline ends. The CDR3 has 16 residues. CDR1 is SGHAT, CDR2 FQNNGV, per germline. CDR3 sequence (DNA): TGTGCCAGCAGCTTAGCGGCAGGGAAACCCACAGATACGCAGTATTTT. Translated, it gives CASSLAAGKPTDTQYF.

This clonotype was counted many times. This chain connects TRBV12-3 or TRBV12-4 to TRBJ2-5; D not resolved. The CDR3 spans 12 residues. V gave up 4 bases and J gave up 0 bases, with 3 bases separating them. In DNA form, the CDR3 reads TGTGCCAGCAGTTATGACCAAGAGACCCAGTACTTC. As protein: CASSYDQETQYF.

This clonotype showed up just a few times. The V and J genes are TRBV19 and TRBJ2-5; 9 bases line up with TRBD1. The CDR3 sequence is 15 residues long. J gave up 1 base and V 3 bases, and 3 bases lay outside the gene matches. From germline, CDR1 is LNHDA and CDR2 SQIVND (reference sequence). CDR3 sequence reads: CASSMGQGSQETQYF. CDR3 DNA sequence: TGTGCCAGTAGTATGGGACAGGGCTCCCAAGAGACCCAGTACTTC.

In its sample, this clonotype was seen a few times. V usage is TRBV4-2 and J usage is TRBJ1-2; a weak D match, TRBD1 (5 bases). Trimming cost V 1 base and J 3 bases, with 12 bases left between them. CDR1 LGHNA and CDR2 YNFKEQ come from the germline V gene. The CDR3 sequence is 15 residues long. This CDR3 is CASSQVGEYYYGYTF. The CDR3 coding sequence is TGTGCCAGCAGCCAAGTGGGGGAGTATTACTATGGCTACACCTTC.

This sequence joins TRBV4-2 and TRBJ1-4, with D hard to call. V was cut by 1 base and J by 12 bases, with 12 bases left in between. Per germline, CDR1 LGHNA and CDR2 YNFKEQ. The CDR3 covers 13 residues. This CDR3 is CASSQVGGEELFF. In DNA, the CDR3 is TGTGCCAGCAGCCAAGTCGGTGGAGAAGAACTGTTTTTT.

This clonotype has only a few counts. CDR3 residues: CASRAGGWGYEQYV. The CDR3 DNA reads TGTGCCAGCAGGGCCGGCGGGTGGGGGTACGAGCAGTACGTC. The chain joins TRBV6-1 to TRBJ2-7, with D perhaps being TRBD1 or TRBD2 (5 bases each). The ends were cut back, 6 bases at V and 4 bases at J, with 16 bases in the middle. The CDR3 runs 14 residues. Looked up from germline, CDR1 is MNHNS and CDR2 is SASEGT.

This clonotype was seen at least ten times. This chain connects TRBV7-8 to TRBJ1-1; D gene uncertain. This CDR3 is 14 amino acids long. Germline V lookup: CDR1 SGHVS, CDR2 FQNEAQ. The V end was cut by 2 bases, the J end by 11 bases, with 18 bases between. The CDR3 spells CASSLLAGTLDAFF. The CDR3 DNA sequence: TGTGCCAGCAGCTTACTCGCAGGCACCCTGGATGCTTTCTTT. The variable domain in full, completed from reference TRBV7-8 and TRBJ1-1, reads GAGVSQSPRYKVAKRGQDVALRCDPISGHVSLFWYQQALGQGPEFLTYFQNEAQLDKSGLPSDRFFAERPEGSVSTLKIQRTQQEDSAVYLCASSLLAGTLDAFFGQGTRLTVV.

In this sample, this clonotype turned up a few times. V gene TRBV4-1 combines with J gene TRBJ2-3; D may match TRBD1 or TRBD2 (5 bases each). In germline, CDR1 is MGHRA, CDR2 YSYEKL. CDR3 length: 12 amino acids. The V end lost 6 bases, the J end lost 6 bases, and 10 bases lay between the germline ends. CDR3 DNA: TGCGCCAGCAGGCACGGGACCGATACGCAGTATTTT. Translated: CASRHGTDTQYF.

This clonotype was counted only a few times. This sequence joins TRBV5-1 and TRBJ2-3; TRBD1 matches 7 bases. The germline V gene has CDR1 SGHRS and CDR2 YFSETQ. J lost 1 base, V lost 2 bases, and 7 bases had no gene match. This CDR3 is built from 16 residues. The CDR3 DNA reads TGCGCCAGCAGCTTATTAACAGGGGTCGGCACAGATACGCAGTATTTT. It translates to CASSLLTGVGTDTQYF.

This clonotype has only a few counts. The V gene is TRBV20-1, the J gene TRBJ1-2, with 7 nucleotides matching TRBD1. The germline V gene encodes CDR1 DFQATT and CDR2 SNEGSKA (reference sequence). After removal of 6 bases from V and 4 bases from J, the junction contained 5 bases not matched to a gene. This CDR3 region has 12 residues. CDR3: CSATDRTYGYTF. DNA of the CDR3: TGCAGTGCAACGGACAGGACCTATGGCTACACCTTC.

This clonotype was recorded at least ten times. The V gene is TRBV6-6, the J gene TRBJ1-1; no clear D. CDR3 length: 13 amino acids. Germline CDR1 MNHNY, CDR2 SVGAGI (reference sequence). Trimming removed 5 bases at V and 5 bases at J, with 12 bases between. DNA for the CDR3: TGTGCCAGCAGTGATCAGGTAGCAACTGAAGCTTTCTTT. As protein: CASSDQVATEAFF.

This clonotype was picked up many times. The chain couples TRBV4-2 to TRBJ1-1, with TRBD1 as a possible D gene (5 bases). The CDR3 is 14 residues long. Germline V gives CDR1 LGHNA, CDR2 YNFKEQ. Between the trimmed V and J ends, which lost 0 bases and 11 bases, there was a span of 16 bases. CDR3 sequence reads: CASSQEASRVDAFF. CDR3 DNA sequence: TGTGCCAGCAGCCAAGAGGCCTCCAGGGTCGACGCTTTCTTT.

The sample holds many counts of this clonotype. The chain carries TRBV5-1 and TRBJ2-2; D unresolved. Germline CDR1 and CDR2: SGHRS and YFSETQ. The CDR3 length is 13 residues. Trimming left V 2 bases short and J 7 bases short, with 9 bases between. The CDR3 is CASSFQVGGELFF. Here the CDR3 DNA reads TGCGCCAGCAGCTTCCAAGTTGGCGGGGAGCTGTTTTTT. The full variable domain, completed using reference TRBV5-1 and TRBJ2-2, is KAGVTQTPRYLIKTRGQQVTLSCSPISGHRSVSWYQQTPGQGLQFLFEYFSETQRNKGNFPGRFSGRQFSNSRSEMNVSTLELGDSALYLCASSFQVGGELFFGEGSRLTVL.